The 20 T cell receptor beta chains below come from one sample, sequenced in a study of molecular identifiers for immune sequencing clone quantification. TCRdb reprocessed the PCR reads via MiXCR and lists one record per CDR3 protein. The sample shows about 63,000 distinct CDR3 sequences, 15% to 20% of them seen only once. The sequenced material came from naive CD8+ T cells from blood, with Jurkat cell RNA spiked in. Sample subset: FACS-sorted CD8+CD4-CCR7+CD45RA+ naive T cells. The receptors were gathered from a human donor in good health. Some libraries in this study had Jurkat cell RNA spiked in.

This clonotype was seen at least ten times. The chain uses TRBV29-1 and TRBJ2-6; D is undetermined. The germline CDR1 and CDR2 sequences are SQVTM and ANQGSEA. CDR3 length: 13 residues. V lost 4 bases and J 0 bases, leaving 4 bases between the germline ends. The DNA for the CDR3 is TGCAGCGTTGTTCACTCTGGGGCCAACGTCCTGACTTTC. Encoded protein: CSVVHSGANVLTF.

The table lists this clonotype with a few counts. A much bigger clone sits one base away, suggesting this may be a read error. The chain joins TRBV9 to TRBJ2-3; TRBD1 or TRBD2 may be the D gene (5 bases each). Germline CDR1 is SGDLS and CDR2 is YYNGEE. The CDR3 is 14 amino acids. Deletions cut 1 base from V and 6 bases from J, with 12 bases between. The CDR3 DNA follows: TGTGCCAGCAGCGTATGGGGGTGCGGGGATACGCAGTATTTT. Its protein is CASSVWGCGDTQYF.

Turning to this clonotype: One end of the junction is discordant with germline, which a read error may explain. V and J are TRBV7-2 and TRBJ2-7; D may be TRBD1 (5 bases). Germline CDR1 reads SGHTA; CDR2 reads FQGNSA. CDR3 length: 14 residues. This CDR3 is CASSLAGPGHEQCF. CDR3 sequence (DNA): TGTGCCAGCAGCTTAGCGGGGCCTGGGCACGAGCAGTGCTTC. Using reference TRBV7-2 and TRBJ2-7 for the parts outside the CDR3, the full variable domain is GAGVSQSPSNKVTEKGKDVELRCDPISGHTALYWYRQSLGQGLEFLIYFQGNSAPDKSGLPSDRFSAERTGGSVSTLTIQRTQQEDSAVYLCASSLAGPGHEQCFGPGTRLTVT.

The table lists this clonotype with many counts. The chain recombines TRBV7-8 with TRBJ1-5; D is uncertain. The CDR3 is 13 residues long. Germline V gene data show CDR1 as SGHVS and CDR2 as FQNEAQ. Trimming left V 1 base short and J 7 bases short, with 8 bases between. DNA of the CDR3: TGTGCCAGCAGCTTAGATCCGGGCCAGCCCCAGCATTTT. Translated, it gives CASSLDPGQPQHF.

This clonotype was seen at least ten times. Here the CDR3 reads CSARDRGGSSYEQYF. The CDR3 DNA reads as TGCAGTGCTAGAGATCGGGGGGGCAGCTCCTACGAGCAGTACTTC. The V call is TRBV20-1, the J call TRBJ2-7; 8 bases line up with TRBD2. The trim removed 0 bases at V and 0 bases at J, leaving 4 bases unmatched. The CDR3 spans 15 residues. Germline CDR1 reads DFQATT; CDR2 reads SNEGSKA (reference sequence).

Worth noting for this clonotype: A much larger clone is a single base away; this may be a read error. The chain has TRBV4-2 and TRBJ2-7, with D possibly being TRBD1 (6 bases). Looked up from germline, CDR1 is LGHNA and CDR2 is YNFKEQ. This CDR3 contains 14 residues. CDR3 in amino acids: CASSQGRGGYGQYF. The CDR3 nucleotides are TGTGCCAGCAGCCAAGGCAGGGGCGGGTACGGGCAGTACTTC.

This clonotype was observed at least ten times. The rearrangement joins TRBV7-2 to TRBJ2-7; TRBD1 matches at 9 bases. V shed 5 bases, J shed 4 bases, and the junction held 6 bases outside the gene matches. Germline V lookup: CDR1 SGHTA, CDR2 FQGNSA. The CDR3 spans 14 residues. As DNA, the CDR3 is TGTGCCAGCAGCCCTTGGACAGGGGAGTACGAGCAGTACTTC. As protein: CASSPWTGEYEQYF.

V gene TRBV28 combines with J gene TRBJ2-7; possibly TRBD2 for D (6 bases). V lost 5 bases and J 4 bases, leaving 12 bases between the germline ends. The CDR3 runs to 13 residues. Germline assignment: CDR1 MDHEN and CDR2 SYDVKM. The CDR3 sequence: CASSAGRGYEQYF. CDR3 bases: TGTGCCAGCAGTGCGGGACGGGGGTACGAGCAGTACTTC.

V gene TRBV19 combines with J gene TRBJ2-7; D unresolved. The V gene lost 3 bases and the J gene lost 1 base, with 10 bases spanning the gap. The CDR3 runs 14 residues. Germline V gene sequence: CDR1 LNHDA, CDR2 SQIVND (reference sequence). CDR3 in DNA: TGTGCCAGTAGTATGGGCTACAGATCCTACGAGCAGTACTTC. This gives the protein CASSMGYRSYEQYF. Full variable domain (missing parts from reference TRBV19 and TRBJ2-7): DGGITQSPKYLFRKEGQNVTLSCEQNLNHDAMYWYRQDPGQGLRLIYYSQIVNDFQKGDIAEGYSVSREKKESFPLTVTSAQKNPTAFYLCASSMGYRSYEQYFGPGTRLTVT.

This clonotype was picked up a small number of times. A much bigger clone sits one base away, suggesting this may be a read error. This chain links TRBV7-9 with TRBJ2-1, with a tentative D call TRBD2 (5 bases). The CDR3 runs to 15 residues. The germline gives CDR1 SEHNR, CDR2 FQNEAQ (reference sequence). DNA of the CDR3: TGTGCCTGCAGCTTACCTACAGCGGCCAACAATGAGCAGTTCTTC. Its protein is CACSLPTAANNEQFF.

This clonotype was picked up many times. This CDR3 is CASSRPAVEQYF. Written as DNA, the CDR3 is TGTGCCAGCAGCCGTCCGGCGGTCGAGCAGTACTTC. The rearrangement joins TRBV4-2 to TRBJ2-7; D is undetermined. Between the trimmed V and J ends, which lost 4 bases and 6 bases, there was a span of 10 bases. CDR1 is LGHNA and CDR2 is YNFKEQ in the germline V gene. The CDR3 is made up of 12 amino acids.

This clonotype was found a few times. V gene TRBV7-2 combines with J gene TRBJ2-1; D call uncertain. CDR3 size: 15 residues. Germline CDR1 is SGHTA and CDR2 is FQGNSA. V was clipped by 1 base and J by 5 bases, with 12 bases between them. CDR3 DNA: TGTGCCAGCAGCTTAGTCTTAAGTCCCAACAATGAGCAGTTCTTC. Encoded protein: CASSLVLSPNNEQFF.

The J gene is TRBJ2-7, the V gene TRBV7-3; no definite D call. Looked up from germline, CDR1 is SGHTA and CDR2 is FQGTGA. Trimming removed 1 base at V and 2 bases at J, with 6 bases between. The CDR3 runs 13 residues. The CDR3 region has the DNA TGTGCCAGCAGCTTAAACGGCCCCTACGAGCAGTACTTC. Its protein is CASSLNGPYEQYF.

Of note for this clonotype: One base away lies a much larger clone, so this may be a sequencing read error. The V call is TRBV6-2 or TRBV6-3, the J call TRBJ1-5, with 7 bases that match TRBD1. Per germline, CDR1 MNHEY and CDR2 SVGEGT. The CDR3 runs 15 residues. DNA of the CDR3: TGTGCCAGCAGCACACAGGGGAATAGCAATCTGCCCCAGCATTTT. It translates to CASSTQGNSNLPQHF.

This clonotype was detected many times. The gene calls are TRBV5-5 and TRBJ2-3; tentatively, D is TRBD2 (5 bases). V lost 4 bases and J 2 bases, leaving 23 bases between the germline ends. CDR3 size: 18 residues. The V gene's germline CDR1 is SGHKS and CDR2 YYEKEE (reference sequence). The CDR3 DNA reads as TGTGCCAGCAGCCTGGATTTCTGGGAGCCGTCGTCCACAGATACGCAGTATTTT. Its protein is CASSLDFWEPSSTDTQYF.

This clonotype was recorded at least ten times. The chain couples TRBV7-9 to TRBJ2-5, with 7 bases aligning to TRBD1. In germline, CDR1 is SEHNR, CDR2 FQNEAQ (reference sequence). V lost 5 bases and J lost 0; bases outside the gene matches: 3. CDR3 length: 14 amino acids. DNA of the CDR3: TGTGCCAGCAGCGAGGGACAGCACCAAGAGACCCAGTACTTC. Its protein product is CASSEGQHQETQYF.

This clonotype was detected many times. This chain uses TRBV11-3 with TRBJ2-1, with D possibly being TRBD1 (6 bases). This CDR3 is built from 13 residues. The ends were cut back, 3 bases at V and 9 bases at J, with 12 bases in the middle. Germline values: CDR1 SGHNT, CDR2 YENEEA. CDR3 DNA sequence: TGTGCCAGCAGCTTGCTACAGGGAAGTGAGCAGTTCTTC. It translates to CASSLLQGSEQFF.

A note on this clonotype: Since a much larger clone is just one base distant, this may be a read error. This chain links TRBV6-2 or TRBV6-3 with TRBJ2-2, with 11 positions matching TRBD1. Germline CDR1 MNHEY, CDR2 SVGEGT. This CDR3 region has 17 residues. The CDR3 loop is CASSYIFGTGGTGGLFF. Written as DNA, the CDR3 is TGTGCCAGCAGTTACATCTTCGGGACAGGGGGTACCGGGGGGCTGTTTTTT.

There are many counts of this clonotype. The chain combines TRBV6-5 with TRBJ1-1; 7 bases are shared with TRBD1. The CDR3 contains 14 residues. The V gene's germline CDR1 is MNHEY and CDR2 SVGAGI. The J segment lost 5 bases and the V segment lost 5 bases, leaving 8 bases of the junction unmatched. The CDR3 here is CASSATGLWTEAFF. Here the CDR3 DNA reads TGTGCCAGCAGTGCGACAGGGTTGTGGACTGAAGCTTTCTTT.

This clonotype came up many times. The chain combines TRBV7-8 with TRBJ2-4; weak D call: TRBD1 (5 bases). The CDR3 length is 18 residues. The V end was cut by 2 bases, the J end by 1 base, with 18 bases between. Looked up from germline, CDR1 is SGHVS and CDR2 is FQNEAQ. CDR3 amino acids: CASSLFGFRGPAKNIQYF. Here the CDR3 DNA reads TGTGCCAGCAGCTTATTTGGGTTTAGGGGTCCTGCCAAAAACATTCAGTACTTC.